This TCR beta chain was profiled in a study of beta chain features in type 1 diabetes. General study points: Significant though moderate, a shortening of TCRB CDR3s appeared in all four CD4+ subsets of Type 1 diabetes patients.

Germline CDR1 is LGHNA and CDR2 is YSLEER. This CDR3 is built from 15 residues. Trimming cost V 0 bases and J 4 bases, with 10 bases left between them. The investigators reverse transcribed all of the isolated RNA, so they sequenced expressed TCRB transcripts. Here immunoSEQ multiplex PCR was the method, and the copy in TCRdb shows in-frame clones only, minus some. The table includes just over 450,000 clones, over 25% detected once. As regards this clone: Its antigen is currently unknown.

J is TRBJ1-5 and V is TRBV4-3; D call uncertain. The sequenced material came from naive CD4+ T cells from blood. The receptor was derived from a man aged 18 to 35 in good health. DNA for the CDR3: TGCGCCAGCAGCCAAGATCTAAAGGAAAATCAGCCCCAGCATTTT. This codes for CASSQDLKENQPQHF.